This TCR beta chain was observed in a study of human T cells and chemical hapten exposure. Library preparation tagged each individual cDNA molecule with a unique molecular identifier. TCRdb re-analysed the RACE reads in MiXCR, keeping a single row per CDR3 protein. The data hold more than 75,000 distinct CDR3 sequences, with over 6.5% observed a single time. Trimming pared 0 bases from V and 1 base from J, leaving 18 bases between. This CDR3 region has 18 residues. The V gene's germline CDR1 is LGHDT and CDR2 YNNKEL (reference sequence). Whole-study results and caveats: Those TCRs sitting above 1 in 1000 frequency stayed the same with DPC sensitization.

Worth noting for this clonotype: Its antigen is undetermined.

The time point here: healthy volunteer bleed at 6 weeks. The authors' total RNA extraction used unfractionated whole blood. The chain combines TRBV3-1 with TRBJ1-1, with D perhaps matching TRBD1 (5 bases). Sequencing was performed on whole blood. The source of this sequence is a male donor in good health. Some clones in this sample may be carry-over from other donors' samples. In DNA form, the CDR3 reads TGTGCCAGCAGCCAAGATCGTCTCGTGGAGGACAAGAACACTGAAGCTTTCTTT. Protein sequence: CASSQDRLVEDKNTEAFF.